Listed here are 20 T cell receptor beta chains from one sample, sequenced in a study of cytomegalovirus exposure and HLA in healthy donors (dated by TCRdb to 2016 to 2017). The receptor library was made with the immunoSEQ multiplex PCR assay. For the multiplex PCR, a mixture combining 60 forward primers for TCR Vbeta segments and 13 reverse primers for TCR Jbeta segments was used. The clones in this table, taken by TCRdb from immuneACCESS, are in-frame only. Not every clone is retained; where verified, under half of the shortfall comes from an unresolved V gene, and the cause of the rest is unknown. For this sample the table gives roughly 230,000 clones, of which around 83% were detected only once. Together, the top ten hold roughly 0.26% of the sample. Sequencing used PBMCs. These receptors were obtained from a girl aged 2 to 9 in good health and CMV-seronegative.

This chain uses TRBV28 with TRBJ1-4; 9 positions match TRBD1. The CDR3 sequence is 15 residues long. V trimming: 8 bases; J trimming: 8 bases; junction bases outside the gene matches: 12. Germline loops: CDR1 MDHEN, CDR2 SYDVKM. The DNA of the CDR3 is TGTGCCAGCTTTACAGGGGGCTCTTTGGTAGAAAAACTGTTTTTT. Protein sequence: CASFTGGSLVEKLFF.

This clone was counted a few times. The gene calls are TRBV2 and TRBJ1-2; 7 nucleotides match TRBD1. CDR3 length equals 11 residues. Per the germline V gene, CDR1 is SNHLY and CDR2 is FYNNEI. Germline trimming cut 10 bases from V and 8 bases from J; bases unmatched to any gene: 7. In nucleotides, the CDR3 is TGTGCCACAGAGGGGGCTTGGGGCTACACCTTC. It yields the protein CATEGAWGYTF. The full variable domain, in which reference TRBV2 and TRBJ1-2 provide the parts outside the CDR3, is EPEVTQTPSHQVTQMGQEVILRCVPISNHLYFYWYRQILGQKVEFLVSFYNNEISEKSEIFDDQFSVERPDGSNFTLKIRSTKLEDSAMYFCATEGAWGYTFGSGTRLTVV.

V and J are TRBV5-5 and TRBJ2-6, with no clear D. Germline lookup yields CDR1 SGHKS and CDR2 YYEKEE (reference sequence). This CDR3 is built from 15 residues. V was cut by 5 bases and J by 0 bases, with 9 bases left in between. CDR3 sequence reads: CASRPTFSGANVLTF. The CDR3 DNA sequence: TGTGCCAGCAGACCGACTTTCTCTGGGGCCAACGTCCTGACTTTC.

This clone showed up just a few times. The gene calls are TRBV15 and TRBJ1-2; a possible D gene is TRBD1 (5 bases). Germline-derived CDR1 and CDR2 are LNHNV and YYDKDF (reference sequence). The V end lost 0 bases, the J end lost 5 bases, and 10 bases lay between the germline ends. The CDR3 extends over 14 amino acids. CDR3 DNA sequence: TGTGCCACCAGCAGAGATAGGGGAGGGTATGGCTACACCTTC. Its translation: CATSRDRGGYGYTF.

This chain links TRBV6-5 with TRBJ2-7; tentative D call: TRBD1 (5 bases). This CDR3 region has 14 residues. V was pared by 2 bases and J by 2 bases, with 10 bases between. Germline-derived CDR1 and CDR2 are MNHEY and SVGAGI. Here the CDR3 DNA reads TGTGCCAGCAGTTACGATGTGACAGCCTACGAGCAGTACTTC. Amino acid sequence: CASSYDVTAYEQYF.

V usage is TRBV11-3 and J usage is TRBJ2-1; the match to TRBD2 covers 9 bases. CDR1 is SGHNT, CDR2 YENEEA, per germline. Losses at the gene ends were 3 bases for V and 6 bases for J; bases not matched to a gene: 6. CDR3 size: 15 residues. CDR3 DNA sequence: TGTGCCAGCAGCTTGGTCCCTAGCGGGGTCAATGAGCAGTTCTTC. Encoded protein: CASSLVPSGVNEQFF.

J is TRBJ2-5 and V is TRBV27, with D uncertain. The CDR3 extends over 13 amino acids. Germline CDR1 reads MNHEY; CDR2 reads SMNVEV (reference sequence). Trimming removed 6 bases at V and 1 base at J, with 9 bases between. CDR3 residues: CASRRSGQETQYF. As DNA, the CDR3 is TGTGCCAGCAGGCGGTCCGGCCAAGAGACCCAGTACTTC.

This sequence joins TRBV20-1 and TRBJ2-3; D not certain. Trimming stripped 4 bases from V and 7 bases from J, with 6 bases between. In germline, CDR1 is DFQATT, CDR2 SNEGSKA (reference sequence). This CDR3 contains 10 residues. In DNA form, the CDR3 reads TGCAGTGCTAAGGAGAATACGCAGTATTTT. Its translation is CSAKENTQYF.

The rearrangement joins TRBV5-1 to TRBJ2-7, with 9 bases that match TRBD1. This CDR3 has 14 residues. V dropped 1 base and J dropped 4; count of bases not matched to a gene: 3. Germline V gene lookup returns CDR1 SGHRS and CDR2 YFSETQ. CDR3 nucleotide sequence: TGCGCCAGCAGCTTGCTGGGACAGGGTTACGAGCAGTACTTC. Translating gives CASSLLGQGYEQYF.

The chain employs TRBV5-1 and TRBJ1-1; possible D gene TRBD1, 5 bases. The CDR3 runs to 15 residues. CDR1 and CDR2 from the germline V gene are SGHRS and YFSETQ. Trimming removed 4 bases from V and 7 bases from J, with 20 bases in between. CDR3 sequence (DNA): TGCGCCAGCAGCCCGCGAGGCCCCCAGGGCAGTGAAGCTTTCTTT. This codes for CASSPRGPQGSEAFF. The complete variable domain, with remaining parts taken from reference TRBV5-1 and TRBJ1-1, reads KAGVTQTPRYLIKTRGQQVTLSCSPISGHRSVSWYQQTPGQGLQFLFEYFSETQRNKGNFPGRFSGRQFSNSRSEMNVSTLELGDSALYLCASSPRGPQGSEAFFGQGTRLTVV.

A single count supports this clone. The chain is built from TRBV13 and TRBJ2-1; TRBD2 aligns across 11 bases. Per the germline V gene, CDR1 is PRHDT and CDR2 is FYEKMQ (reference sequence). V dropped 5 bases and J dropped 6; count of bases not matched to a gene: 9. The CDR3 contains 16 residues. CDR3 DNA: TGTGCCAGCAGCGCCCAACTAGCGGGAGTAGTCAATGAGCAGTTCTTC. It yields the protein CASSAQLAGVVNEQFF.

The chain couples TRBV6-5 to TRBJ2-7; 8 nucleotides line up with TRBD2. CDR1 is MNHEY and CDR2 is SVGAGI in the germline V gene. The trim removed 6 bases at V and 4 bases at J, leaving 5 bases unmatched. The CDR3 runs 13 residues. CDR3 DNA sequence: TGTGCCAGCAGCTATGGGACTAGTTACGAGCAGTACTTC. Its protein is CASSYGTSYEQYF.

The CDR3: CASSRQANTIYF. CDR3 sequence (DNA): TGTGCCAGCAGCCGACAGGCAAACACCATATATTTT. The V call is TRBV5-6, the J call TRBJ1-3; tentatively, D is TRBD1 (6 bases). This CDR3 is 12 amino acids long. Trimming left V 4 bases short and J 6 bases short, with 8 bases between. From germline, CDR1 is SGHDT and CDR2 YYEEEE.

This clone showed up just once. This chain connects TRBV2 to TRBJ2-3; a possible D gene is TRBD2 (5 bases). V gave up 2 bases and J gave up 0 bases, with 12 bases separating them. CDR3 length equals 16 residues. From germline, CDR1 is SNHLY and CDR2 FYNNEI. This CDR3 is CASSEREKPSTDTQYF. The CDR3, as DNA: TGTGCCAGCAGTGAACGGGAAAAGCCTAGCACAGATACGCAGTATTTT.

This clone appeared a few times. This chain connects TRBV4-2 to TRBJ1-5; possible D gene TRBD1, 6 bases. The V gene lost 1 base and the J gene lost 7 bases, with 17 bases spanning the gap. The CDR3 consists of 16 residues. CDR1 and CDR2 (germline): LGHNA, YNFKEQ. This CDR3 is CASSQALRTVDQPQHF. DNA for the CDR3: TGTGCCAGCAGCCAAGCCTTGAGGACAGTGGACCAGCCCCAGCATTTT.

V usage is TRBV7-9 and J usage is TRBJ1-1, with D possibly matching TRBD1 (6 bases). The germline V and J ends were trimmed by 5 bases and 4 bases, with 17 bases remaining between them. The CDR3 contains 15 residues. From germline, CDR1 is SEHNR and CDR2 FQNEAQ (reference sequence). DNA of the CDR3: TGTGCCAGCAGCCGAGGGGGAGGGCGGAGCACTGAAGCTTTCTTT. It codes for CASSRGGGRSTEAFF.

V is TRBV21-1 and J is TRBJ2-2; no DNA check was done on the table's D call, TRBD2. TRBV21-1 is recorded as a pseudogene. The CDR3 loop spans 14 amino acids. As DNA, the CDR3 is TGTGCCAGCAGCAAAGTCGTAAACACCGGGGAGCTGTTTTTT. Amino acids: CASSKVVNTGELFF.

Remarks on this clone: Within the sample, other DNA sequences also encode this same CDR3. J is TRBJ1-2 and V is TRBV6-4, with 8 bases identical to TRBD1. Germline V gene data show CDR1 as MRHNA and CDR2 as SNTAGT. Trimming at V came to 2 bases and at J to 8 bases, leaving 7 bases not matched to a gene. The CDR3 length is 14 residues. CDR3 protein: CASSDPGQGGGYTF. CDR3 nucleotides: TGTGCCAGCAGTGACCCAGGACAGGGAGGGGGCTACACCTTC.

This chain connects TRBV5-8 to TRBJ1-5, with TRBD1 identical over 8 bases. Trimming took 3 bases from V and 4 from J; bases not matched to a gene: 6. Germline V CDR1 and CDR2: SGHTS, YDEGEE. This CDR3 has 15 amino acids. The CDR3 DNA is TGTGCCAGCAGCTCCACCGGGACAGGAAATCAGCCCCAGCATTTT. Translation: CASSSTGTGNQPQHF.

The rearrangement links TRBV14 to TRBJ2-2; 7 bases match TRBD1. This CDR3 is 16 amino acids long. Looked up from germline, CDR1 is SGHDN and CDR2 is FVKESK. V was clipped by 3 bases and J by 3 bases; unmatched bases: 7. CDR3 in DNA: TGTGCCAGCAGCCAGGTGACAGGGATTCACACCGGGGAGCTGTTTTTT. Protein: CASSQVTGIHTGELFF.